This T cell receptor (beta chain) was identified during a study of control samples from healthy donors and cancer patients. The method was immunoSEQ multiplex PCR; TCRdb's version includes in-frame clones alone and lacks a portion of them. The sample records more than 75,000 clones, about 81% being singletons. CDR1 is MNHNS and CDR2 is SASEGT in the germline V gene. The CDR3 covers 13 residues. Trimming removed 0 bases at V and 8 bases at J, with 10 bases between. Sequencing used PBMCs. The chain has TRBV6-1 and TRBJ1-2; D remains unclear. This sequence was found in a man aged 70-80 years with lung cancer. The CDR3 spells CASSEALPGGYTF. The CDR3 DNA is TGTGCCAGCAGTGAAGCGCTTCCGGGGGGCTACACCTTC.